This TCR beta chain stems from a study of T cell clonality in common variable immunodeficiency. Whole-study findings and limits: The cause of increased CVID clonality remains unclear without subpopulation sequencing. Fewer deletions and N-nucleotide insertions were reportedly seen in common variable immunodeficiency TCR beta sequences.

The CVID group had roughly 15 females and 30 or so males, mean age around 42. The table lists this clone with a few counts. Its specificity is unknown. This table comes from immunoSEQ multiplex PCR, and its TCRdb copy is limited to in-frame clones, with some not included. The specimen has fewer than 25,000 clones, none found just once. This receptor was taken from a human donor with common variable immunodeficiency. Material: peripheral blood mononuclear cells.

The CDR3 protein is CASSIRSSQPSLYRGYTF. The covered CDR3 bases are TGTGCCAGTAGTATTCGATCTTCACAGCCCTCCTTATATCGAGGC. The J gene is TRBJ1-2, the V gene TRBV19; the D is unclear. The sequence runs out 3 residues before the end of the CDR3; the remainder is reconstructed from the germline J gene. The CDR3 is 18 amino acids. Per the germline V gene, CDR1 is LNHDA and CDR2 is SQIVND (reference sequence).